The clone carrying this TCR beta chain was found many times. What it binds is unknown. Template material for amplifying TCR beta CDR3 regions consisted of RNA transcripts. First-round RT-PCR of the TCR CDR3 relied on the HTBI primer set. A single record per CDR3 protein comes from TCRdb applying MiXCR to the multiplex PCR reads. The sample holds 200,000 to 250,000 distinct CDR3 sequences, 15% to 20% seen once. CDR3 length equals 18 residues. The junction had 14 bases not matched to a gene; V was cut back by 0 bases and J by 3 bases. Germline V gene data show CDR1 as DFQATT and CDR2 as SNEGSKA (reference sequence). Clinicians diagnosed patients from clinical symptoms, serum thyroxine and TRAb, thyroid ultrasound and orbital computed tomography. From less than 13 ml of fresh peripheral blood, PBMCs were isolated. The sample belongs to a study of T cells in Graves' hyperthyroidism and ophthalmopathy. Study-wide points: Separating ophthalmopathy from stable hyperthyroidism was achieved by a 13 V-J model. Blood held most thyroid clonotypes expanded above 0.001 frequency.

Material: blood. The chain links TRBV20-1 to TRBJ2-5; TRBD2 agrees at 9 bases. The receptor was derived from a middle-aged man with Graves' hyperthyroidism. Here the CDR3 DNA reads TGCAGTGCTAGAGATCGGGTAACGGCGGGGGGGCTCGAAGAGACCCAGTACTTC. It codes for CSARDRVTAGGLEETQYF.